Listed here are 32 T cell receptor beta chains from one sample, sequenced in a study of blood T cells in healthy people across ages. A sample-barcoded 5' primer and a J-beta primer mix were used in a second PCR of about 7 to 12 cycles. TCRdb re-called the 5' RACE reads through MiXCR, storing one row per CDR3 protein. The sample holds hundreds of thousands of distinct CDR3 sequences, more than 40% seen once. Sequenced sample: blood. Source of these receptors: a woman aged 60-75 years in good health.

This sequence joins TRBV20-1 and TRBJ2-7, with 7 bases identical to TRBD1. This CDR3 comprises 11 residues. The V gene end was trimmed by 5 bases and the J gene end by 4 bases; junction bases not matched to a gene: 2. Germline V lookup: CDR1 DFQATT, CDR2 SNEGSKA (reference sequence). CDR3 sequence (DNA): TGCAGTGCTGGGGACAGATACGAGCAGTACTTC. Protein sequence: CSAGDRYEQYF.

This clonotype was detected only a few times. The chain recombines TRBV6-2 or TRBV6-3 with TRBJ2-5; TRBD1 is a possible D gene (6 bases). Germline CDR1 MNHEY, CDR2 SVGEGT. Trimming shortened V by 5 bases and J by 5 bases, and 15 bases separated the two germline ends. The CDR3 is 14 residues long. CDR3 amino acids: CASSTRQAGETQYF. DNA of the CDR3: TGTGCCAGCAGTACAAGACAGGCTGGGGAGACCCAGTACTTC.

This clonotype was recorded many times. The chain is built from TRBV9 and TRBJ2-5; 9 bases agree with TRBD2. The CDR3 spans 15 residues. Germline trimming cut 2 bases from V and 3 bases from J; bases unmatched to any gene: 5. CDR1 is SGDLS, CDR2 YYNGEE, per germline. CDR3 region: CASSVTTSGKETQYF. CDR3 nucleotide sequence: TGTGCCAGCAGCGTGACGACTAGCGGAAAAGAGACCCAGTACTTC.

This chain uses TRBV28 with TRBJ2-1; TRBD2 might be the D (6 bases). CDR3 length: 15 residues. With 4 bases removed from V and 5 bases from J, the gap between germline ends came to 15 bases. CDR1 and CDR2 from the germline V gene are MDHEN and SYDVKM. The CDR3 DNA reads TGTGCCAGCAGTTCCCACGGGAGAGGAAACAATGAGCAGTTCTTC. It codes for CASSSHGRGNNEQFF.

This rearrangement joins TRBV4-2 to TRBJ2-7; D unclear. CDR3 length: 13 residues. The V and J ends lost 5 bases and 0 bases respectively, with 8 bases between them. Germline V CDR1 and CDR2: LGHNA, YNFKEQ. The CDR3 reads CASSFVLSYEQYF. As DNA, the CDR3 is TGTGCCAGCAGCTTCGTCCTCTCCTACGAGCAGTACTTC.

V and J are TRBV7-4 and TRBJ2-3; 7 bases are shared with TRBD1. Germline V lookup: CDR1 SGHVT, CDR2 SQSDAQ. J gave up 1 base and V 5 bases, and 15 bases lay outside the gene matches. This CDR3 has 18 residues. CDR3 sequence: CASSPGQDFLKGTDTQYF. The CDR3 nucleotides read TGTGCCAGCAGCCCAGGACAGGACTTCCTAAAGGGCACAGATACGCAGTATTTT.

The table lists this clonotype with a count of one. The chain couples TRBV29-1 to TRBJ1-1; D is unresolved. CDR1 is SQVTM, CDR2 ANQGSEA, per germline. The V gene lost 4 bases and the J gene lost 0 bases, with 12 bases spanning the gap. The length of the CDR3 is 14 residues. CDR3: CSVAQVGMNTEAFF. Written as DNA, the CDR3 is TGCAGCGTTGCGCAGGTGGGGATGAACACTGAAGCTTTCTTT.

The J gene is TRBJ1-2, the V gene TRBV15, with D unclear. CDR1 is LNHNV, CDR2 YYDKDF, per germline (reference sequence). The CDR3 is made up of 11 amino acids. The V end was cut by 4 bases, the J end by 2 bases, with 2 bases between. This CDR3 reads CATSNNYGYTF. CDR3 in DNA: TGTGCCACCAGCAACAACTATGGCTACACCTTC.

This clonotype came up once. A read error is possible here, since a much larger clone lies one base away. The rearrangement uses TRBV20-1 and TRBJ2-5; 11 bases are a match to TRBD2. V lost 0 bases and J lost 11; bases outside the gene matches: 11. The germline V gene encodes CDR1 DFQATT and CDR2 SNEGSKA (reference sequence). This CDR3 is 15 amino acids long. CDR3 loop: CSARDPSGRSNEQYF. The CDR3 nucleotides are TGCAGTGCTAGAGATCCTAGCGGGAGGTCCAATGAGCAGTACTTC.

The chain carries TRBV20-1 and TRBJ2-5, with 7 nucleotides matching TRBD2. Germline lookup yields CDR1 DFQATT and CDR2 SNEGSKA (reference sequence). With 1 base clipped from V and 9 bases from J, the junction kept 14 bases outside the gene matches. The length of the CDR3 is 15 residues. The CDR3 region is CSARARTTGSGAQYF. The CDR3 DNA reads as TGCAGTGCTAGAGCCAGGACGACGGGAAGCGGGGCCCAGTACTTC.

DNA for the CDR3: TGCGCCAGCAGCCCCGACGGCACCGGGGAGCTGTTTTTT. Protein product: CASSPDGTGELFF. This rearrangement joins TRBV5-1 to TRBJ2-2; D is undetermined. Germline CDR1 SGHRS, CDR2 YFSETQ. CDR3 size: 13 residues. Trimming cost V 4 bases and J 4 bases, with 8 bases left between them.

V gene TRBV11-2 combines with J gene TRBJ1-4, with D possibly TRBD1 on 6 matching bases. With 4 bases removed from V and 4 bases from J, the gap between germline ends came to 13 bases. Germline values: CDR1 SGHAT, CDR2 FQNNGV. The CDR3 length is 15 residues. For the CDR3, the DNA is TGTGCCAGCAGCTCGATACAGGGTCATAATGAAAAACTGTTTTTT. This sequence encodes CASSSIQGHNEKLFF.

This sequence joins TRBV5-1 and TRBJ2-5; D is perhaps TRBD2 (5 bases). Looked up from germline, CDR1 is SGHRS and CDR2 is YFSETQ. Trimming removed 0 bases at V and 2 bases at J, with 11 bases between. The CDR3 sequence is 15 residues long. CDR3 in amino acids: CASSLDGWEQETQYF. CDR3 sequence (DNA): TGCGCCAGCAGCTTGGACGGGTGGGAGCAAGAGACCCAGTACTTC.

Many counts were recorded for this clonotype. The V gene is TRBV3-1, the J gene TRBJ2-1, with D tentatively TRBD2 (6 bases). V was cut by 2 bases and J by 0 bases, with 14 bases left in between. CDR1 and CDR2 from the germline V gene are LGHDT and YNNKEL (reference sequence). The CDR3 is made up of 17 amino acids. Here the CDR3 DNA reads TGTGCCAGCAGCCAAAATCGGGGGATCAGCTCCTACAATGAGCAGTTCTTC. This codes for CASSQNRGISSYNEQFF.

This chain connects TRBV29-1 to TRBJ1-5; 9 bases are shared with TRBD1. Looked up from germline, CDR1 is SQVTM and CDR2 is ANQGSEA. With V trimmed by 5 bases and J by 1 base, 3 bases remained unmatched. CDR3 length: 14 amino acids. CDR3 DNA: TGCAGCGTTCTGGACAGGGGAAGCAATCAGCCCCAGCATTTT. Amino acid sequence: CSVLDRGSNQPQHF. Complete variable domain (other parts from reference TRBV29-1 and TRBJ1-5): SAVISQKPSRDICQRGTSLTIQCQVDSQVTMMFWYRQQPGQSLTLIATANQGSEATYESGFVIDKFPISRPNLTFSTLTVSNMSPEDSSIYLCSVLDRGSNQPQHFGDGTRLSIL.

The chain is built from TRBV19 and TRBJ2-7; weak D call: TRBD1 (7 bases). Trimming stripped 6 bases from V and 3 bases from J, with 30 bases between. This CDR3 spans 19 amino acids. Germline assignment: CDR1 LNHDA and CDR2 SQIVND (reference sequence). CDR3 DNA: TGTGCCAGTAGCAGGGGGGCAGGAGGAGGTGGCGTCCTAGACTACGAGCAGTACTTC. It translates to CASSRGAGGGGVLDYEQYF.

With respect to this clonotype: A junction boundary mismatches the germline segment, possibly from a read error. CDR3 in amino acids: CASSRILNAEAFF. In DNA form, the CDR3 reads TGTGCCAGCAGCCGGATACTGAACGCTGAAGCTTTCTTT. The chain recombines TRBV28 with TRBJ1-1; D is unresolved. Per the germline V gene, CDR1 is MDHEN and CDR2 is SYDVKM. The CDR3 consists of 13 residues.

The chain uses TRBV20-1 and TRBJ2-1, with 13 bases aligning to TRBD2. The CDR3 spans 19 residues. CDR1 is DFQATT and CDR2 is SNEGSKA in the germline V gene (reference sequence). The V gene end was trimmed by 1 base and the J gene end by 0 bases; junction bases not matched to a gene: 9. CDR3 amino acids: CSARAGTSGNRYSYNEQFF. The CDR3 DNA is TGCAGTGCTAGAGCCGGGACTAGCGGGAACCGTTACTCCTACAATGAGCAGTTCTTC.

V usage is TRBV5-1 and J usage is TRBJ2-1, with D unclear. Germline V CDR1 and CDR2: SGHRS, YFSETQ. The CDR3 contains 14 residues. Trimming removed 6 bases at V and 5 bases at J, with 15 bases between. The CDR3 nucleotides are TGCGCCAGCACCACCAACACTGGTGACAATGAGCAGTTCTTC. This codes for CASTTNTGDNEQFF.

The chain recombines TRBV18 with TRBJ2-5; 9 bases are a match to TRBD2. The J call may be wrong; the DNA end is better matched by TRBJ2-7. The length of the CDR3 is 15 residues. Germline V gene sequence: CDR1 KGHSH, CDR2 LQKENI. CDR3 protein: CASSPPGSGRYEQYF. CDR3 DNA: TGTGCCAGCTCACCACCGGGTAGCGGGAGATACGAGCAGTACTTC.

The chain carries TRBV5-1 and TRBJ2-1; D ambiguous. The V end was cut by 0 bases, the J end by 4 bases, with 8 bases between. CDR1 and CDR2 (germline): SGHRS, YFSETQ. The CDR3 extends over 14 amino acids. CDR3 DNA: TGCGCCAGCAGCTTGGTACCGCAGTACAATGAGCAGTTCTTC. Translated: CASSLVPQYNEQFF. Full variable domain (remainder filled in from reference TRBV5-1 and TRBJ2-1): KAGVTQTPRYLIKTRGQQVTLSCSPISGHRSVSWYQQTPGQGLQFLFEYFSETQRNKGNFPGRFSGRQFSNSRSEMNVSTLELGDSALYLCASSLVPQYNEQFFGPGTRLTVL.

This clonotype was seen only a few times. This chain joins TRBV10-3 and TRBJ2-3; a weak D match, TRBD2 (5 bases). V was shortened by 10 bases and J by 1 base, with 15 bases between the two germline ends. Germline V lookup: CDR1 ENHRY, CDR2 SYGVKD. CDR3 length: 14 amino acids. CDR3 region: CATANPEGTDTQYF. CDR3 sequence (DNA): TGTGCCACCGCCAATCCGGAGGGCACAGATACGCAGTATTTT.

This clonotype was seen a few times. This rearrangement joins TRBV7-6 to TRBJ2-4, with D perhaps being TRBD1 or TRBD2 (7 bases each). V lost 5 bases to trimming and J lost 0 bases, with 17 bases between them. Germline V gives CDR1 SGHVS, CDR2 FNYEAQ. The CDR3 contains 17 residues. CDR3 residues: CASSPRFRGGAKNIQYF. CDR3 nucleotides: TGTGCCAGCAGCCCCCGGTTCAGGGGGGGAGCCAAAAACATTCAGTACTTC.

As concerns this clonotype: One junction end does not reproduce the germline sequence, and a read error may be involved. The V call is TRBV7-2, the J call TRBJ2-7; D unresolved. Germline CDR1 reads SGHTA; CDR2 reads FQGNSA. The CDR3 is made up of 10 amino acids. This CDR3 reads CACSLSTQYF. The CDR3 nucleotides are TGTGCCTGCAGCTTAAGTACCCAGTACTTC.

The chain combines TRBV6-2 or TRBV6-3 with TRBJ1-4; D not resolved. V was pared by 6 bases and J by 1 base, with 12 bases between. The CDR3 runs to 15 residues. CDR1 MNHEY and CDR2 SVGEGT come from the germline V gene. In nucleotides, the CDR3 is TGTGCCAGCAGCTACAGCCCAGGAACTAATGAAAAACTGTTTTTT. Its translation is CASSYSPGTNEKLFF.

This clonotype was detected a few times. This chain links TRBV6-1 with TRBJ2-1, with 13 bases matching TRBD2. This CDR3 comprises 15 residues. Germline V CDR1 and CDR2: MNHNS, SASEGT. V lost 6 bases, J lost 7 bases, and 6 bases stayed unmatched. CDR3 coding DNA: TGTGCCAGCAGCCGACTAGCGGGAGGTGGTAATGAGCAGTTCTTC. This translates into CASSRLAGGGNEQFF.

The genes are TRBV4-2 and TRBJ1-2; 8 nucleotides agree with TRBD1. Germline CDR1 reads LGHNA; CDR2 reads YNFKEQ. CDR3 length: 13 residues. V lost 8 bases to trimming and J lost 6 bases; unmatched junction nucleotides: 8. CDR3 nucleotide sequence: TGTGCCAGCTCACCACCGACAGGGGATGGCTACACCTTC. Translation: CASSPPTGDGYTF.

This clonotype has only a few counts. This rearrangement joins TRBV4-2 to TRBJ2-2, with a possible D match to TRBD2 (5 bases). The CDR3 loop spans 15 amino acids. V lost 1 base, J lost 7 bases, and 13 bases lay in between. Germline assignment: CDR1 LGHNA and CDR2 YNFKEQ. DNA of the CDR3: TGTGCCAGCAGCCAAGGAATTCCCGGGAACGGGGAGCTGTTTTTT. Residues: CASSQGIPGNGELFF.

This chain links TRBV28 with TRBJ2-7, with D perhaps given as TRBD1 or TRBD2 (5 bases each). Germline lookup yields CDR1 MDHEN and CDR2 SYDVKM. Deletions cut 4 bases from V and 7 bases from J, with 17 bases between. The CDR3 length is 14 residues. CDR3 residues: CASSSRDADNEQYF. CDR3 DNA sequence: TGTGCCAGCAGTTCCCGGGACGCGGATAATGAGCAGTACTTC.

The table lists this clonotype with many counts. The chain joins TRBV27 to TRBJ2-5; no firm D call. Germline lookup yields CDR1 MNHEY and CDR2 SMNVEV (reference sequence). The CDR3 totals 13 residues. V dropped 6 bases and J dropped 5 bases, with 13 bases sitting between them. CDR3 residues: CASRPPRAETQYF. The CDR3 DNA reads TGTGCCAGCAGACCCCCCAGAGCCGAGACCCAGTACTTC.

Only a few counts were recorded for this clonotype. The chain links TRBV4-3 to TRBJ2-5; no definite D call. This CDR3 has 13 residues. The V and J ends lost 0 bases and 5 bases respectively, with 7 bases between them. Looked up from germline, CDR1 is LGHNA and CDR2 is YSLEER. CDR3 in DNA: TGCGCCAGCAGCCAAGATGGGTACGAGACCCAGTACTTC. Amino acids: CASSQDGYETQYF.

The chain has TRBV18 and TRBJ2-5; D gene unclear. This CDR3 is built from 13 residues. Trimming took 3 bases from V and 11 from J, leaving 16 bases between them. The germline V gene has CDR1 KGHSH and CDR2 LQKENI. In nucleotides, the CDR3 is TGTGCCAGCTCACCCATGAGCCACAATGAGCAGTACTTC. Amino acid sequence: CASSPMSHNEQYF.